The 14 T cell receptor beta chains below all came from one sample that was sequenced in a study of T-cell memory formation after mild COVID-19. Each CDR3 protein gets one entry after TCRdb re-called the 5' RACE reads with MiXCR. This sample has about 190,000 distinct CDR3 sequences, with about 10% found just once. Material for sequencing was PBMCs or a T cell subset sorted from them (not recorded which). Every receptor here comes from a man aged 18 to 35 who had mild COVID-19 (a few samples of this study predate the infection). Cell type and time point are not known.

The table lists this clonotype with a few counts. This rearrangement joins TRBV6-7 to TRBJ1-6; unclear D gene. TRBV6-7 is filed as an ORF, its function uncertain. The ends were cut back, 4 bases at V and 7 bases at J, with 8 bases in the middle. The CDR3 is 13 residues long. CDR3 sequence reads: CASSWTQNSPLHF. The CDR3, as DNA: TGTGCCAGCAGTTGGACCCAGAATTCACCCCTCCACTTT.

The chain has TRBV12-3 or TRBV12-4 and TRBJ2-3; maybe TRBD2 (5 bases). The V end was cut by 5 bases, the J end by 0 bases, with 12 bases between. The CDR3 runs 15 residues. The CDR3 DNA reads as TGTGCCAGCAGTCTGTCTCAGCGGAGCACAGATACGCAGTATTTT. It yields the protein CASSLSQRSTDTQYF.

Worth noting for this clonotype: With a much larger clone just one base away, this may be a read error. V gene TRBV12-3 or TRBV12-4 combines with J gene TRBJ2-4; the D call may be TRBD1 or TRBD2 (5 bases each). The CDR3 contains 14 residues. The CDR3 DNA reads TGTGACAGCAGTTTATGGGACGCCAAAAACATTCAGTACTTC. This encodes CDSSLWDAKNIQYF.

The table lists this clonotype with many counts. The chain links TRBV9 to TRBJ1-1; possible D gene TRBD1, 5 bases. Germline V gives CDR1 SGDLS, CDR2 YYNGEE. V was pared by 3 bases and J by 3 bases, with 9 bases between. This CDR3 contains 13 residues. CDR3 nucleotides: TGTGCCAGCAGCGGCAGGGCGGACACTGAAGCTTTCTTT. It specifies CASSGRADTEAFF. Filled out from reference TRBV9 and TRBJ1-1, the complete variable domain reads DSGVTQTPKHLITATGQRVTLRCSPRSGDLSVYWYQQSLDQGLQFLIQYYNGEERAKGNILERFSAQQFPDLHSELNLSSLELGDSALYFCASSGRADTEAFFGQGTRLTVV.

The chain links TRBV18 to TRBJ1-1; tentative D call: TRBD1 (5 bases). Trimming cost V 5 bases and J 5 bases, with 12 bases left between them. This CDR3 contains 13 residues. The germline V gene encodes CDR1 KGHSH and CDR2 LQKENI. The CDR3 loop reads CASSRGANTEAFF. DNA of the CDR3: TGTGCCAGCTCAAGGGGAGCTAATACTGAAGCTTTCTTT.

This clonotype has a handful of counts. The chain is built from TRBV7-2 and TRBJ1-5; D not certain. The CDR3 is made up of 13 amino acids. Trimming cost V 6 bases and J 0 bases, with 6 bases left between them. Germline V gives CDR1 SGHTA, CDR2 FQGNSA. CDR3 bases: TGTGCCAGCAGGCTCAATAGCAATCAGCCCCAGCATTTT. Amino acids: CASRLNSNQPQHF.

This clonotype came up a few times. The V and J genes are TRBV25-1 and TRBJ2-2; D perhaps matches TRBD1 (7 bases). Trimming removed 5 bases from V and 7 bases from J, with 14 bases in between. CDR3 length equals 14 residues. Germline values: CDR1 MGHDK, CDR2 SYGVNS. The CDR3 DNA reads TGTGCCAGCAGTAAGGAGGGGGCGTTCGGGGAGCTGTTTTTT. Translated, it gives CASSKEGAFGELFF.

This clonotype was counted only a few times. It is unclear where the CDR3 begins or ends on the DNA, so no DNA is shown, and the CDR3 is as TCRdb lists it. V gene TRBV25-1 combines with J gene TRBJ1-1; the listed D gene, TRBD1, was not tested against the DNA. 12 amino acids form the CDR3, both terminal residues included. CDR1 is MGHDK and CDR2 is SYGVNS in the germline V gene. CDR3 region: CASSEWGTGALF.

The chain carries TRBV7-2 and TRBJ1-5; perhaps TRBD1 as D (5 bases). The CDR3 runs 14 residues. Trimming pared 2 bases from V and 11 bases from J, leaving 16 bases between. Germline V gene data show CDR1 as SGHTA and CDR2 as FQGNSA. The CDR3 reads CASSLIWGGGAQHF. The DNA for the CDR3 is TGTGCCAGCAGCTTAATCTGGGGTGGAGGGGCCCAGCATTTT.

The sample holds a few counts of this clonotype. The V and J genes are TRBV7-2 and TRBJ1-4; D gene ambiguous. V lost 5 bases, J lost 2 bases, and 15 bases lay in between. CDR1 SGHTA and CDR2 FQGNSA come from the germline V gene. CDR3 length: 16 amino acids. CDR3 region: CASSPFRRGTNEKLFF. The DNA of the CDR3 is TGTGCCAGCAGCCCCTTTCGGAGAGGGACTAATGAAAAACTGTTTTTT.

The V call is TRBV4-1, the J call TRBJ2-7; D unclear. Trimming cost V 0 bases and J 6 bases, with 9 bases left between them. Germline V lookup: CDR1 MGHRA, CDR2 YSYEKL. The CDR3 is 13 amino acids. The CDR3 DNA follows: TGCGCCAGCAGCCAAGAGCTCAACCTCGAGCAGTACGTC. Encoded protein: CASSQELNLEQYV.

The table lists this clonotype with a few counts. The chain links TRBV12-3 or TRBV12-4 to TRBJ2-2, with D perhaps TRBD1 (6 bases). This CDR3 is 13 amino acids long. Trimming pared 3 bases from V and 6 bases from J, leaving 8 bases between. CDR3 DNA: TGTGCCAGCAGTTTCCGACAGGCCGGGGAGCTGTTTTTT. Protein product: CASSFRQAGELFF.

Ten or more counts support this clonotype. The chain links TRBV23-1 to TRBJ2-7, with TRBD1 matching over 10 bases. Being an ORF, TRBV23-1 has a function that is uncertain. Trimming took 7 bases from V and 6 from J; bases not matched to a gene: 12. The CDR3 consists of 15 residues. DNA for the CDR3: TGCGCCAGCAACCGGGACAGGGGCCCCCTTAGCGAGCAGTACTTC. It yields the protein CASNRDRGPLSEQYF.

This clonotype occurred a few times. This chain connects TRBV4-3 to TRBJ1-2; 8 nucleotides match TRBD1. The CDR3 totals 16 residues. Germline V CDR1 and CDR2: LGHNA, YSLEER. J gave up 2 bases and V 3 bases, and 8 bases lay outside the gene matches. The CDR3 reads CASSHSRTGGNYGYTF. The CDR3 DNA sequence: TGCGCCAGCAGCCACAGCCGAACAGGGGGAAACTATGGCTACACCTTC.